The rows below give T cell receptor beta chains drawn from one sample of a study of blood T cell repertoires in COVID-19. The repertoire was sequenced with immunoSEQ multiplex PCR; TCRdb's copy has only in-frame clones and lacks some. The table lists about 310,000 clones, roughly 86% of them singletons. The sample consisted of PBMCs or T cells enriched from blood (not recorded which). The receptors originated from a woman in her late teens or twenties who had recovered from COVID-19. The CDR3 runs from the conserved cysteine through the conserved F or W. A D gene is named only where the DNA matches it firmly. Size tells how often a clone was seen (once, few, many) or the class of an expanded clone, and some rows leave it out.

cdr3_aa: CASSSQGLEETQYF
cdr3_nt: TGCGCCAGCAGCTCACAGGGGTTGGAAGAGACCCAGTACTTC
clone_size: few
j_call: TRBJ2-5
v_call: TRBV5-1
d_call: TRBD1

cdr3_aa: CASSPDRGHWELFF
cdr3_nt: TGTGCCAGCTCACCGGACAGGGGGCACTGGGAGCTGTTTTTT
clone_size: NA
j_call: TRBJ2-2
v_call: TRBV18
d_call: TRBD1

cdr3_aa: CASSSPGTSGRGMFRTDTQYF
cdr3_nt: TGCGCCAGCAGCTCTCCCGGGACTAGCGGGAGGGGTATGTTTCGCACAGATACGCAGTATTTT
clone_size: once
j_call: TRBJ2-3
v_call: TRBV5-1
d_call: TRBD2

cdr3_aa: CASSYTSGNYGYTF
cdr3_nt: TGTGCCAGCAGTTACACGTCAGGAAACTATGGCTACACCTTC
clone_size: NA
j_call: TRBJ1-2
v_call: TRBV6-2/TRBV6-3
d_call: NA

cdr3_aa: CASSDPGLAGRGSSYNEQFF
cdr3_nt: TGTGCCAGCAGCGACCCGGGACTAGCGGGACGGGGGAGCTCCTACAATGAGCAGTTCTTC
clone_size: NA
j_call: TRBJ2-1
v_call: TRBV9
d_call: TRBD2

cdr3_aa: CASSSGTIYGYTF
cdr3_nt: TGCGCCAGCAGCTCGGGAACCATCTATGGCTACACCTTC
clone_size: NA
j_call: TRBJ1-2
v_call: TRBV5-1
d_call: NA

cdr3_aa: CASSQWAGGNSPLHF
cdr3_nt: TGTGCCAGCAGCCAATGGGCAGGGGGTAATTCACCCCTCCACTTT
clone_size: NA
j_call: TRBJ1-6
v_call: TRBV14
d_call: TRBD1

cdr3_aa: CASSARTGGGSDEQYF
cdr3_nt: TGTGCCAGCAGCGCGAGGACAGGGGGCGGTTCGGACGAGCAGTACTTC
clone_size: few
j_call: TRBJ2-7
v_call: TRBV9
d_call: TRBD1

cdr3_aa: CASSLRDTAAEAFF
cdr3_nt: TGTGCCAGCAGCCTCCGGGACACTGCGGCTGAAGCTTTCTTT
clone_size: few
j_call: TRBJ1-1
v_call: TRBV7-9
d_call: NA

cdr3_aa: CASSFITDYGYTF
cdr3_nt: TGTGCCAGCAGTTTTATTACGGACTATGGCTACACCTTC
clone_size: NA
j_call: TRBJ1-2
v_call: TRBV28
d_call: NA

cdr3_aa: CAGHSSSADTQYF
cdr3_nt: TGTGCCGGGCATTCTTCGTCGGCAGATACGCAGTATTTT
clone_size: NA
j_call: TRBJ2-3
v_call: TRBV28
d_call: NA

cdr3_aa: CAISEDRGGNQPQHF
cdr3_nt: TGTGCCATCAGTGAGGACAGGGGAGGCAATCAGCCCCAGCATTTT
clone_size: NA
j_call: TRBJ1-5
v_call: TRBV10-3
d_call: TRBD1

cdr3_aa: CASSLSSGGARETQYF
cdr3_nt: TGTGCCAGCAGCTTATCTAGCGGGGGGGCCAGGGAGACCCAGTACTTC
clone_size: NA
j_call: TRBJ2-5
v_call: TRBV7-2
d_call: TRBD2

cdr3_aa: CASSEGHSNSPLHF
cdr3_nt: TGTGCCAGCAGTGAAGGACATAGTAATTCACCCCTCCACTTT
clone_size: NA
j_call: TRBJ1-6
v_call: TRBV28
d_call: NA

cdr3_aa: CASSETVEYYGYTF
cdr3_nt: TGTGCCAGCAGTGAGACAGTAGAATACTATGGCTACACCTTC
clone_size: NA
j_call: TRBJ1-2
v_call: TRBV9
d_call: NA

cdr3_aa: CASSSISGETRSNYGYTF
cdr3_nt: TGTGCCAGCAGTTCAATCTCAGGGGAAACCCGATCTAACTATGGCTACACCTTC
clone_size: NA
j_call: TRBJ1-2
v_call: TRBV27
d_call: NA

cdr3_aa: CASSSEREPPSYGYTF
cdr3_nt: TGTGCCAGCAGTTCAGAGCGGGAGCCCCCTTCCTATGGCTACACCTTC
clone_size: NA
j_call: TRBJ1-2
v_call: TRBV7-9
d_call: NA

cdr3_aa: CASRGGFVAYGYTF
cdr3_nt: TGTGCCAGCCGGGGGGGGTTCGTAGCCTATGGCTACACCTTC
clone_size: NA
j_call: TRBJ1-2
v_call: TRBV28
d_call: NA

cdr3_aa: CASSYGTLLWYGYTF
cdr3_nt: TGTGCCAGCAGTTACGGGACACTCCTATGGTATGGCTACACCTTC
clone_size: few
j_call: TRBJ1-2
v_call: TRBV6-6
d_call: NA

cdr3_aa: CASRSGQGGPNEQFF
cdr3_nt: TGTGCCAGCAGATCGGGACAGGGGGGGCCCAATGAGCAGTTCTTC
clone_size: once
j_call: TRBJ2-1
v_call: TRBV5-5
d_call: TRBD1

cdr3_aa: CSVGHRNTEAFF
cdr3_nt: TGCAGCGTTGGACATCGGAACACTGAAGCTTTCTTT
clone_size: NA
j_call: TRBJ1-1
v_call: TRBV29-1
d_call: NA

cdr3_aa: CASSPQGARGYTF
cdr3_nt: TGTGCCAGCAGTCCACAGGGGGCGCGTGGCTACACCTTC
clone_size: NA
j_call: TRBJ1-2
v_call: TRBV6-2/TRBV6-3
d_call: TRBD1

cdr3_aa: CASSLTGGGWNTEAFF
cdr3_nt: TGCGCCAGCAGCCTGACAGGGGGAGGGTGGAACACTGAAGCTTTCTTT
clone_size: NA
j_call: TRBJ1-1
v_call: TRBV5-1
d_call: TRBD1

cdr3_aa: CASSFREQFF
cdr3_nt: TGTGCCAGCAGTTTTCGGGAGCAGTTCTTC
clone_size: NA
j_call: TRBJ2-1
v_call: TRBV28
d_call: NA

cdr3_aa: CASSPTGGEANYGYTF
cdr3_nt: TGTGCCAGCAGCCCGACAGGGGGGGAGGCCAACTATGGCTACACCTTC
clone_size: NA
j_call: TRBJ1-2
v_call: TRBV9
d_call: TRBD1

cdr3_aa: CASSMTVWGQPQHF
cdr3_nt: TGTGCCAGCAGCATGACAGTCTGGGGACAGCCCCAGCATTTT
clone_size: NA
j_call: TRBJ1-5
v_call: TRBV7-2
d_call: NA

cdr3_aa: CASSLVRATYEQYF
cdr3_nt: TGTGCCAGCAGCTTAGTGCGGGCGACCTACGAGCAGTACTTC
clone_size: NA
j_call: TRBJ2-7
v_call: TRBV7-2
d_call: NA